One T cell receptor (beta chain) is described in this entry. Its antigen is as yet unknown. Treatment in this sample: approximately 9-day PBMC culture with coronavirus spike peptide pools or control peptides (ViraFEST assay). Cultured CD4+ T-cell DNA underwent Oncomine TCR Beta short-read sequencing. Genomic DNA extraction was carried out from cultured CD4+ T cells. TCRdb redid the calling of the PCR reads with MiXCR, one entry per CDR3 protein. The sample carries around 26,000 distinct CDR3 sequences, under 70% recorded once. The data belong to a study of vaccination and CD4 T cells after COVID-19. About the study: Post-COVID draws followed diagnosis by a median around 100 days (range 35 to 161).

V was pared by 4 bases and J by 4 bases, with 13 bases between. The CDR3 length is 13 residues. The V gene's germline CDR1 is GTSNPN and CDR2 SVGIG (reference sequence). Whole-study results and caveats: Sampling was limited to relatively few convalescent patients, with no early post-infection timepoints studied.

The chain employs TRBV30 and TRBJ1-2; D possibly corresponds to TRBD1 (6 bases). The sequence came from a human donor who received a COVID-19 vaccine. The material was CD4+ T cells from blood, cultured in vitro, obtained after SARS-CoV-2 vaccination. The CDR3: CAWNRDTGYGYTF. The CDR3 region has the DNA TGTGCCTGGAATAGGGACACCGGCTATGGCTACACCTTC.